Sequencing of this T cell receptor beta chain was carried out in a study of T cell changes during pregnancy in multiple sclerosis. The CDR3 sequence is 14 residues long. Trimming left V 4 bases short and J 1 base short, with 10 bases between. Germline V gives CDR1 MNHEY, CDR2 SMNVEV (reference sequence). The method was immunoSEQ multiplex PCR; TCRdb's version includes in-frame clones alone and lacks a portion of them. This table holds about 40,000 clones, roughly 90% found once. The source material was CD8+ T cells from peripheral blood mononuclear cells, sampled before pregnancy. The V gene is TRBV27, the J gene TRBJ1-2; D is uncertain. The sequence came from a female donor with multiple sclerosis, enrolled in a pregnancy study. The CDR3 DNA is TGTGCCAGCAGTTCTCGTGGCTTTAACTATGGCTACACCTTC. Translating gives CASSSRGFNYGYTF.